The 21 T cell receptor beta chains in this list originate from one sample, sequenced in a study of blood T cell repertoires in COVID-19. TCRdb keeps only in-frame clones here, not all; method: immunoSEQ multiplex PCR. The profile shows roughly 230,000 clones, around 86% of them singletons. Material: PBMCs or T cells enriched from blood (not recorded which). The receptors stem from a man under 40 in a cohort exposed to, infected with or recovered from COVID-19 (not recorded which).

The V call is TRBV11-2, the J call TRBJ2-1, with 7 bases identical to TRBD2. CDR1 SGHAT and CDR2 FQNNGV come from the germline V gene. J gave up 0 bases and V 5 bases, and 13 bases lay outside the gene matches. The CDR3 contains 18 residues. The chain's CDR3 is CASSPRVTSGTSYNEQFF. The DNA for the CDR3 is TGTGCCAGCAGCCCCCGGGTCACAAGCGGGACCTCCTACAATGAGCAGTTCTTC.

This sequence joins TRBV28 and TRBJ1-5, with no clear D. Germline CDR1 and CDR2: MDHEN and SYDVKM. This CDR3 spans 13 amino acids. V gave up 5 bases and J gave up 6 bases, with 11 bases separating them. The CDR3, as DNA: TGTGCCAGCAGTCAGACTCATCTTCAGCCCCAGCATTTT. This gives the protein CASSQTHLQPQHF. The entire variable domain, with the rest obtained from reference TRBV28 and TRBJ1-5, is as follows: DVKVTQSSRYLVKRTGEKVFLECVQDMDHENMFWYRQDPGLGLRLIYFSYDVKMKEKGDIPEGYSVSREKKERFSLILESASTNQTSMYLCASSQTHLQPQHFGDGTRLSIL.

The chain carries TRBV5-1 and TRBJ2-1; 10 bases are shared with TRBD2. Germline-derived CDR1 and CDR2 are SGHRS and YFSETQ. V shed 1 base and J 10 bases; nucleotides not matched to a gene: 8. This CDR3 region has 15 residues. CDR3 amino acids: CASSLLQGSGREQFF. CDR3 bases: TGCGCCAGCAGCTTGCTTCAGGGTAGCGGGAGGGAGCAGTTCTTC.

This chain connects TRBV5-4 to TRBJ1-2, with 7 bases lining up with TRBD1. V shed 4 bases and J 4 bases; nucleotides not matched to a gene: 13. Germline V lookup: CDR1 SGHNT, CDR2 YYREEE (reference sequence). This CDR3 has 16 amino acids. CDR3 residues: CASSLGARTGVYGYTF. CDR3 in DNA: TGTGCCAGCAGCCTTGGGGCCAGGACAGGAGTCTATGGCTACACCTTC. Looking up the rest from reference TRBV5-4 and TRBJ1-2 gives the full variable domain: ETGVTQSPTHLIKTRGQQVTLRCSSQSGHNTVSWYQQALGQGPQFIFQYYREEENGRGNFPPRFSGLQFPNYSSELNVNALELDDSALYLCASSLGARTGVYGYTFGSGTRLTVV.

The V gene is TRBV28, the J gene TRBJ1-2; the D is unclear. Trimming stripped 4 bases from V and 7 bases from J, with 4 bases between. This CDR3 region has 10 residues. The germline gives CDR1 MDHEN, CDR2 SYDVKM. In DNA, the CDR3 is TGTGCCAGCAGTTCCCGTGGCTACACCTTC. It encodes CASSSRGYTF.

This clone has just a few counts. The rearrangement links TRBV18 to TRBJ2-7, with TRBD2 matching 10 bases. This CDR3 has 15 amino acids. V was clipped by 6 bases and J by 5 bases; unmatched bases: 10. From germline, CDR1 is KGHSH and CDR2 LQKENI. CDR3 DNA sequence: TGTGCCAGCTCGCCCACTAGCGGGACGACCGACGAGCAGTACTTC. Translated: CASSPTSGTTDEQYF.

The rearrangement links TRBV9 to TRBJ1-4, with 7 bases aligning to TRBD1. Germline CDR1 and CDR2: SGDLS and YYNGEE. V dropped 3 bases and J dropped 4; count of bases not matched to a gene: 6. The CDR3 contains 15 residues. CDR3 sequence (DNA): TGTGCCAGCAGCGAGGGACAGCAGCTTAATGAAAAACTGTTTTTT. It codes for CASSEGQQLNEKLFF.

The rearrangement uses TRBV27 and TRBJ2-3; TRBD2 is a possible D gene (5 bases). The ends were cut back, 4 bases at V and 4 bases at J, with 15 bases in the middle. Per the germline V gene, CDR1 is MNHEY and CDR2 is SMNVEV (reference sequence). CDR3 length equals 15 residues. The CDR3 sequence: CASSSGYLRADTQYF. The CDR3 nucleotides read TGTGCCAGCAGTTCGGGATACCTTCGCGCAGATACGCAGTATTTT.

The chain couples TRBV3-1 (or the pseudogene TRBV3-2) to TRBJ2-2; the match to TRBD1 covers 8 bases. V lost 4 bases and J lost 0; bases outside the gene matches: 10. CDR1 and CDR2 (germline): LGHDT, YNNKEL (reference sequence). The CDR3 loop spans 18 amino acids. CDR3 DNA sequence: TGTGCCAGCAGCCTACGCAGGGGGCGTCCCGCGAACACCGGGGAGCTGTTTTTT. It is translated as CASSLRRGRPANTGELFF.

CDR3 amino acids: CASSINQGLDYEQYF. The DNA of the CDR3 is TGTGCCAGCAGCATCAACCAGGGACTTGACTACGAGCAGTACTTC. This rearrangement joins TRBV27 to TRBJ2-7; TRBD2 might be the D (6 bases). In germline, CDR1 is MNHEY, CDR2 SMNVEV (reference sequence). CDR3 length: 15 residues. The V end lost 6 bases, the J end lost 3 bases, and 18 bases lay between the germline ends.

The rearrangement links TRBV2 to TRBJ1-2; no reliable D call. Trimming removed 3 bases from V and 4 bases from J, with 9 bases in between. The germline CDR1 and CDR2 sequences are SNHLY and FYNNEI. This CDR3 has 13 residues. The CDR3, as DNA: TGTGCCAGCAGTGAGCGGAATTCCTATGGCTACACCTTC. Its protein is CASSERNSYGYTF.

V usage is TRBV3-1 (or the pseudogene TRBV3-2) and J usage is TRBJ1-4; no definite D call. Germline V lookup: CDR1 LGHDT, CDR2 YNNKEL (reference sequence). This CDR3 is built from 14 residues. V was clipped by 0 bases and J by 7 bases, with 9 bases between them. The CDR3 loop is CASSQDLTGEKLFF. In DNA, the CDR3 is TGTGCCAGCAGCCAAGATCTGACGGGTGAAAAACTGTTTTTT.

The CDR3 nucleotides read TGTGCCAGCAGTGATAGCGGGAGCTCTGGGGCCAACGTCCTGACTTTC. Its protein product is CASSDSGSSGANVLTF. V usage is TRBV6-4 and J usage is TRBJ2-6, with 9 bases that match TRBD2. Germline CDR1 and CDR2: MRHNA and SNTAGT. Unmatched junction bases numbered 0, after V lost 3 bases and J lost 0 bases. The CDR3 consists of 16 residues.

This clone was seen just once. The chain has TRBV4-1 and TRBJ2-1; the match to TRBD2 covers 11 bases. The length of the CDR3 is 13 residues. Trimming cost V 8 bases and J 5 bases; bases outside gene matches: 2. Germline V lookup: CDR1 MGHRA, CDR2 YSYEKL. CDR3 DNA: TGCGCCAGCGGGGGACTAGCGGACAATGAGCAGTTCTTC. Its translation is CASGGLADNEQFF.

This chain links TRBV19 with TRBJ2-1, with TRBD2 matching over 7 bases. CDR3 length: 12 residues. With 7 bases clipped from V and 7 bases from J, the junction kept 4 bases outside the gene matches. Germline V CDR1 and CDR2: LNHDA, SQIVND (reference sequence). The CDR3 sequence is CASKAGKNEQFF. The CDR3 region has the DNA TGTGCCAGTAAAGCGGGAAAGAATGAGCAGTTCTTC. Full variable domain (rest looked up from reference TRBV19 and TRBJ2-1): DGGITQSPKYLFRKEGQNVTLSCEQNLNHDAMYWYRQDPGQGLRLIYYSQIVNDFQKGDIAEGYSVSREKKESFPLTVTSAQKNPTAFYLCASKAGKNEQFFGPGTRLTVL.

The rearrangement joins TRBV9 to TRBJ1-6; the D is unclear. V was cut by 0 bases and J by 10 bases, with 17 bases left in between. The germline CDR1 and CDR2 sequences are SGDLS and YYNGEE. This CDR3 has 16 amino acids. The CDR3 DNA reads TGTGCCAGCAGCGTAGGTAGCCCCCCATCGGGGTCACCCCTCCACTTT. Amino acids: CASSVGSPPSGSPLHF.

DNA for the CDR3: TGTGCCAGCAGTCCGTCGACAGGGTCCAATCAGCCCCAGCATTTT. Translating it yields CASSPSTGSNQPQHF. The rearrangement links TRBV27 to TRBJ1-5; TRBD1 matches 7 bases. The CDR3 sequence is 15 residues long. J was trimmed by 3 bases and V by 5 bases; bases with no gene match: 7. Germline-derived CDR1 and CDR2 are MNHEY and SMNVEV (reference sequence).

The rearrangement uses TRBV7-6 and TRBJ1-5; no reliable D call. The germline gives CDR1 SGHVS, CDR2 FNYEAQ. V was clipped by 0 bases and J by 3 bases, with 3 bases between them. The CDR3 has 13 residues. CDR3 in amino acids: CASSLAYNQPQHF. DNA for the CDR3: TGTGCCAGCAGCTTAGCTTACAATCAGCCCCAGCATTTT.

The chain combines TRBV27 with TRBJ1-2; TRBD1 agrees at 7 bases. J lost 4 bases, V lost 6 bases, and 2 bases had no gene match. The germline V gene encodes CDR1 MNHEY and CDR2 SMNVEV (reference sequence). This CDR3 contains 12 residues. The CDR3, as DNA: TGTGCCAGCAGCCGGGACAGCTATGGCTACACCTTC. Protein product: CASSRDSYGYTF.

The rearrangement links TRBV5-1 to TRBJ1-3; unclear D gene. The V end lost 0 bases, the J end lost 0 bases, and 13 bases lay between the germline ends. This CDR3 has 17 amino acids. Germline V gene sequence: CDR1 SGHRS, CDR2 YFSETQ. The CDR3 sequence is CASSLDRPGSSGNTIYF. The CDR3 region has the DNA TGCGCCAGCAGCTTGGATCGTCCGGGAAGCTCTGGAAACACCATATATTTT.

V gene TRBV27 combines with J gene TRBJ1-2; 10 bases line up with TRBD1. The CDR3 extends over 15 amino acids. Losses at the gene ends were 4 bases for V and 2 bases for J; bases not matched to a gene: 4. Germline V gene lookup returns CDR1 MNHEY and CDR2 SMNVEV (reference sequence). The DNA of the CDR3 is TGTGCCAGCAGTTCCGGGACAGGGGAGAACTATGGCTACACCTTC. Translating it yields CASSSGTGENYGYTF.